Each of the 20 T cell receptor beta chains below was sequenced from the same sample in a study of monozygotic twins with inflammatory bowel disease. TCRdb re-called the 5' RACE reads and catalogs CDR3 proteins one per entry, DNA excluded. The sample table includes around 370,000 distinct CDR3 sequences. Sequencing input: blood. These receptors originate from a human donor with ulcerative colitis or Crohn's disease, or a healthy co-twin of an affected twin (not recorded which).

The chain couples TRBV7-9 to TRBJ1-3; TCRdb designates TRBD1, a call that cannot be tested without DNA. The CDR3 length is 14 residues. Looked up from germline, CDR1 is SEHNR and CDR2 is FQNEAQ (reference sequence). The CDR3 protein is CARGTGASGNTIYF.

The genes are TRBV19 and TRBJ2-6. Germline assignment: CDR1 LNHDA and CDR2 SQIVND (reference sequence). The CDR3 runs to 15 residues. The CDR3 sequence is CASLTFDSGANVLTF.

The CDR3 loop is CSARDASGGRDTEAFF. The chain employs TRBV20-1 and TRBJ1-1; TCRdb gives TRBD1 as the D gene, but with no DNA this cannot be confirmed. In germline, CDR1 is DFQATT, CDR2 SNEGSKA (reference sequence). There are 16 residues in the CDR3.

The CDR3 here is CASSLGPSTGSHEQYF. The genes are TRBV5-1 and TRBJ2-7; TCRdb designates TRBD1, a call that cannot be tested without DNA. The CDR3 has 16 amino acids. The germline V gene has CDR1 SGHRS and CDR2 YFSETQ. Using reference TRBV5-1 and TRBJ2-7 for the parts outside the CDR3, the full variable domain is KAGVTQTPRYLIKTRGQQVTLSCSPISGHRSVSWYQQTPGQGLQFLFEYFSETQRNKGNFPGRFSGRQFSNSRSEMNVSTLELGDSALYLCASSLGPSTGSHEQYFGPGTRLTVT.

The chain has TRBV4-3 and TRBJ1-2. The CDR3 is 14 residues long. Germline assignment: CDR1 LGHNA and CDR2 YSLEER. The CDR3 sequence: CASSQDSAVYGYTF.

The V call is TRBV19, the J call TRBJ2-3. The germline V gene encodes CDR1 LNHDA and CDR2 SQIVND (reference sequence). The CDR3 loop spans 14 amino acids. Here the CDR3 reads CASSLGSTTDTQYF.

This chain links TRBV20-1 with TRBJ2-1; TCRdb outputs TRBD1, but without DNA this stays unchecked. The CDR3 is 15 amino acids. Germline CDR1 is DFQATT and CDR2 is SNEGSKA (reference sequence). The CDR3 sequence: CSARDPYGGGYEQFF.

The chain carries TRBV29-1 and TRBJ2-7; TCRdb outputs TRBD1, but without DNA this stays unchecked. Germline CDR1 is SQVTM and CDR2 is ANQGSEA. This CDR3 is built from 11 residues. CDR3 in amino acids: CSAGTDRQQYF.

The chain is built from TRBV6-5 and TRBJ1-1; TCRdb designates TRBD1, a call that cannot be tested without DNA. Germline values: CDR1 MNHEY, CDR2 SVGAGI. The CDR3 is 13 residues long. The CDR3 protein is CASGTGRMGEAFF.

The chain recombines TRBV29-1 with TRBJ2-5. This CDR3 comprises 11 residues. Germline CDR1 reads SQVTM; CDR2 reads ANQGSEA. The CDR3 sequence is CSGLEQETQYF.

The CDR3 sequence: CATRQGHGELFF. V gene TRBV19 combines with J gene TRBJ2-2; absent DNA, TCRdb's TRBD1 call cannot be checked. The CDR3 covers 12 residues. The germline V gene has CDR1 LNHDA and CDR2 SQIVND (reference sequence).

The J gene is TRBJ2-3, the V gene TRBV5-1; TCRdb reports TRBD2, a call that lacks DNA to check it against. The CDR3 is made up of 17 amino acids. Per the germline V gene, CDR1 is SGHRS and CDR2 is YFSETQ. CDR3 region: CASSLAQGLARTDTQYF.

The gene calls are TRBV15 and TRBJ1-4. Germline CDR1 LNHNV, CDR2 YYDKDF (reference sequence). This CDR3 region has 13 residues. The CDR3 protein is CATSMEGTEKLFF. Combining the CDR3 with reference TRBV15 and TRBJ1-4 gives the whole variable domain DAMVIQNPRYQVTQFGKPVTLSCSQTLNHNVMYWYQQKSSQAPKLLFHYYDKDFNNEADTPDNFQSRRPNTSFCFLDIRSPGLGDTAMYLCATSMEGTEKLFFGSGTQLSVL.

J is TRBJ2-4 and V is TRBV30; TCRdb outputs TRBD2, but without DNA this stays unchecked. The CDR3 loop spans 14 amino acids. The germline gives CDR1 GTSNPN, CDR2 SVGIG (reference sequence). CDR3 protein: CAWSWGSGENIQYF.

This chain connects TRBV6-5 to TRBJ2-3; TCRdb's D call, TRBD2, is unchecked because there is no DNA. The CDR3 is 16 residues long. The V gene's germline CDR1 is MNHEY and CDR2 SVGAGI. CDR3 protein: CASSYRGGGAEDTQYF.

The rearrangement uses TRBV7-9 and TRBJ2-7. Germline CDR1 and CDR2: SEHNR and FQNEAQ (reference sequence). The CDR3 covers 14 residues. CDR3 amino acids: CASSLISGMGEQYF. The complete variable domain, with remaining parts taken from reference TRBV7-9 and TRBJ2-7, reads DTGVSQNPRHKITKRGQNVTFRCDPISEHNRLYWYRQTLGQGPEFLTYFQNEAQLEKSRLLSDRFSAERPKGSFSTLEIQRTEQGDSAMYLCASSLISGMGEQYFGPGTRLTVT.

The V call is TRBV12-3 or TRBV12-4, the J call TRBJ1-1; without DNA, the TCRdb call of TRBD1 cannot be checked. This CDR3 has 15 residues. CDR3 amino acids: CASSIRDRGFSEAFF.

The chain recombines TRBV5-1 with TRBJ1-1; no DNA is available, so the TRBD1 call from TCRdb remains unchecked. Germline values: CDR1 SGHRS, CDR2 YFSETQ. This CDR3 comprises 17 residues. Here the CDR3 reads CASSPNRGTGLNTEAFF.

The V call is TRBV10-2, the J call TRBJ2-3; the D call from TCRdb, TRBD1, cannot be confirmed without DNA. Per the germline V gene, CDR1 is WSHSY and CDR2 is SAAADI. The CDR3 covers 12 residues. The CDR3 region is CASRVTGDTQYF.

J is TRBJ2-7 and V is TRBV28; TCRdb indicates TRBD1, and absent DNA this call remains unverified. This CDR3 is 15 amino acids long. Germline V lookup: CDR1 MDHEN, CDR2 SYDVKM. CDR3: CASSRPAQGTYEQYF.